This T cell receptor beta chain came from a study of T cells in Graves' hyperthyroidism and ophthalmopathy. Study-wide results and limits: Blood also held most thyroid clonotypes expanded beyond 0.001.

V lost 5 bases, J lost 6 bases, and 12 bases stayed unmatched. The CDR3 loop spans 15 amino acids. Germline V gene data show CDR1 as SGHAT and CDR2 as FQNNGV. Hyperthyroidism was newly diagnosed in patients aged 18 to 65 (duration under 2 months). In this sample, this clonotype turned up many times. Its antigen is undetermined. Amplified TCR beta CDR3 regions derived from RNA transcripts. In the first-round RT-PCR of the TCR CDR3, the HTBI primer set was used. A single record per CDR3 protein comes from TCRdb applying MiXCR to the multiplex PCR reads. The table includes a few hundred thousand distinct CDR3 sequences, about 15% detected once.

The chain is built from TRBV11-2 and TRBJ2-7; TRBD1 matches 8 bases. The sample was blood. The sequence was collected from a woman aged 25 to 39 with Graves' hyperthyroidism that later progressed to Graves' ophthalmopathy. The CDR3 reads CASSPQTGAPPEQYF. Here the CDR3 DNA reads TGTGCCAGCAGCCCTCAGACAGGGGCCCCGCCCGAGCAGTACTTC.